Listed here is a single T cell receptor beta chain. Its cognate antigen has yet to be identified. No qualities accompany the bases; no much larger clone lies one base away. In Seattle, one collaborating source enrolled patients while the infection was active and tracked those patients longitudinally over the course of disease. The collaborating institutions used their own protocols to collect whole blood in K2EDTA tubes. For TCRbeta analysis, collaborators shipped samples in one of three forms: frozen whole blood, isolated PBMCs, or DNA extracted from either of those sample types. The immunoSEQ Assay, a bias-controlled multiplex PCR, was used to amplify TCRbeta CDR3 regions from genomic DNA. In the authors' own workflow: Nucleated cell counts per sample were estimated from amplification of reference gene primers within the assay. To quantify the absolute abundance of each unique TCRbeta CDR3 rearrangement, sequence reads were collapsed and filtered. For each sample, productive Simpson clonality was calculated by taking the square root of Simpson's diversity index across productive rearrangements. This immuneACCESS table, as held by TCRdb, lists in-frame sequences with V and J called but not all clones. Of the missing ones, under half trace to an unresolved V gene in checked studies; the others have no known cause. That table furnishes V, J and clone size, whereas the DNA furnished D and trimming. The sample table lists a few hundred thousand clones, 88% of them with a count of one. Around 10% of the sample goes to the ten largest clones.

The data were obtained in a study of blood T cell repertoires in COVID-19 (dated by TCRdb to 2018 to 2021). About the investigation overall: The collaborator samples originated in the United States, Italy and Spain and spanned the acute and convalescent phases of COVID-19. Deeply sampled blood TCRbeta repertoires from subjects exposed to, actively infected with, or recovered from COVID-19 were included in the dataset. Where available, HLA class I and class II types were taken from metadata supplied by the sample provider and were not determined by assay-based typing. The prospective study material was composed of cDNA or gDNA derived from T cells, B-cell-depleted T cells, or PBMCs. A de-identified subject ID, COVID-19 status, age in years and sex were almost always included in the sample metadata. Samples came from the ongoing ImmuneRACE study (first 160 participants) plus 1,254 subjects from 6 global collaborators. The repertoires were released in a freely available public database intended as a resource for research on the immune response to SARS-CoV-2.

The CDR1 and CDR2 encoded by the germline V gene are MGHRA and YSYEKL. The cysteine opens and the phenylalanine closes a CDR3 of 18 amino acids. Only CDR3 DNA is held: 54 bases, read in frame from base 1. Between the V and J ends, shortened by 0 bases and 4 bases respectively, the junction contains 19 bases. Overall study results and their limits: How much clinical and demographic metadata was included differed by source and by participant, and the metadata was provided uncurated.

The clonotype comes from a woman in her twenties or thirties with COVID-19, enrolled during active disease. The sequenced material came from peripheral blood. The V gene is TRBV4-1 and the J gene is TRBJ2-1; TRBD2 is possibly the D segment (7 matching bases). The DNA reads TGCGCCAGCAGCCAAGAGCTTTCTTGGGGGAGGGGGTACAATGAGCAGTTCTTC. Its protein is CASSQELSWGRGYNEQFF.